Many counts were recorded for the clone carrying this TCR beta chain. The antigen remains unidentified. The sample comes from a study of T cells in Graves' hyperthyroidism and ophthalmopathy. PBMCs were obtained from 10 ml fresh peripheral blood. The V and J ends lost 5 bases and 0 bases respectively, with 13 bases between them. The CDR3 runs 15 residues. Germline CDR1 reads MNHEY; CDR2 reads SMNVEV (reference sequence). TCR beta CDR3 sequences were amplified from RNA transcripts. HTBI primers were the set used in a first-round RT-PCR of the TCR CDR3. TCRdb fed the multiplex PCR reads into MiXCR, producing one record per CDR3 protein. The table shows under 450,000 distinct CDR3 sequences, with approximately 17% occurring only once. Study conclusions and caveats: A model of 13 V-J pairs discriminated ophthalmopathy from stable hyperthyroidism.

The source of this sequence is a woman aged 25-40 years with Graves' hyperthyroidism that later progressed to Graves' ophthalmopathy. The material sequenced was blood. This rearrangement joins TRBV27 to TRBJ1-2; D gene uncertain. CDR3 bases: TGTGCCAGCAGTCGTGGTCCGGACGCTAACTATGGCTACACCTTC. It encodes CASSRGPDANYGYTF.